The 30 T cell receptor beta chains reported below all come from one sample, sequenced in a study of CD8 T cells in Susac syndrome. RNA was extracted with the RNeasy kit, and a quantity of about 0.45 to 1 ug was reverse transcribed using random hexamers. MiXCR, run by TCRdb on the immunoSEQ multiplex PCR reads, gives a single entry per CDR3 protein. The table includes about 120,000 distinct CDR3 sequences, 96% detected once. Sequences were obtained from CD4+ T cells from PBMCs. These receptors all stem from a human donor with Susac syndrome.

The rearrangement links TRBV5-1 to TRBJ2-1; maybe TRBD1 (5 bases). Germline V gives CDR1 SGHRS, CDR2 YFSETQ. The CDR3 extends over 14 amino acids. V shed 6 bases and J shed 4 bases, with 14 bases lying between them. The CDR3 sequence: CASTSDGAYNEQFF. The CDR3 DNA follows: TGCGCCAGCACCTCGGATGGGGCATACAATGAGCAGTTCTTC.

The chain employs TRBV4-2 and TRBJ2-7; 9 bases are a match to TRBD2. Germline V gene sequence: CDR1 LGHNA, CDR2 YNFKEQ. The junction had 10 bases not matched to a gene; V was cut back by 3 bases and J by 7 bases. This CDR3 region has 15 residues. The CDR3: CASSQRTSVATEQYF. The DNA for the CDR3 is TGTGCCAGCAGCCAGAGGACTAGCGTAGCTACAGAGCAGTACTTC.

The chain carries TRBV7-2 and TRBJ2-3, with D tentatively TRBD2 (7 bases). Germline CDR1 is SGHTA and CDR2 is FQGNSA. V gave up 5 bases and J gave up 1 base, with 16 bases separating them. This CDR3 is 16 amino acids long. The CDR3 sequence: CASSRVGGPGTDTQYF. The CDR3 DNA reads TGTGCCAGCAGCAGAGTCGGGGGGCCAGGCACAGATACGCAGTATTTT.

This clonotype was recorded only once. This chain uses TRBV7-2 with TRBJ1-1; D is possibly TRBD1 (6 bases). The V end was cut by 6 bases, the J end by 5 bases, with 16 bases between. Germline lookup yields CDR1 SGHTA and CDR2 FQGNSA. This CDR3 spans 14 amino acids. CDR3 DNA: TGTGCCAGCAGACAAAACAGGGAACGAACTGAAGCTTTCTTT. Encoded protein: CASRQNRERTEAFF.

The chain carries TRBV6-2 or TRBV6-3 and TRBJ2-1; 8 bases map to TRBD2. The germline V gene has CDR1 MNHEY and CDR2 SVGEGT. V trimming: 1 base; J trimming: 2 bases; junction bases outside the gene matches: 1. The CDR3 has 15 residues. CDR3 DNA: TGTGCCAGCAGTTACTTCGGGAGGGCCTACAATGAGCAGTTCTTC. This gives the protein CASSYFGRAYNEQFF.

Note on this clonotype: One junction end does not reproduce the germline sequence, and a read error may be involved. V gene TRBV4-1 combines with J gene TRBJ2-3; TRBD2 matches at 8 bases. This CDR3 is built from 16 residues. Germline loops: CDR1 MGHRA, CDR2 YSYEKL. The DNA for the CDR3 is TGCGCCAGCAGCCAGACCACTAGCGGACCGACAGGTACGCAGTATTTT. Translated, it gives CASSQTTSGPTGTQYF.

V usage is TRBV28 and J usage is TRBJ1-2; D is possibly TRBD1 (6 bases). The V and J ends lost 5 bases and 5 bases respectively, with 18 bases between them. Germline-derived CDR1 and CDR2 are MDHEN and SYDVKM. The CDR3 loop spans 15 amino acids. CDR3 sequence reads: CASSLSPDSVYGYTF. In DNA, the CDR3 is TGTGCCAGCAGTCTATCTCCGGACAGCGTTTATGGCTACACCTTC.

The chain is built from TRBV15 and TRBJ2-7; 7 bases are a match to TRBD1. Trimming at V came to 5 bases and at J to 5 bases, leaving 9 bases not matched to a gene. Germline CDR1 LNHNV, CDR2 YYDKDF (reference sequence). The CDR3 covers 14 residues. The CDR3 region has the DNA TGTGCCACCAGCCCCGACAGGGTTCGCCACGAGCAGTACTTC. Its translation is CATSPDRVRHEQYF.

The CDR3 reads CASLGLAGVEQYF. CDR3 DNA: TGTGCTAGTCTCGGGCTAGCGGGAGTGGAGCAGTACTTC. The gene calls are TRBV12-5 and TRBJ2-7; 10 positions match TRBD2. Germline V lookup: CDR1 LGHNT, CDR2 FRNRAP. CDR3 length: 13 residues. Germline trimming cut 8 bases from V and 7 bases from J; bases unmatched to any gene: 8.

The rearrangement uses TRBV5-4 and TRBJ2-7, with D maybe TRBD2 (5 bases). The germline V gene has CDR1 SGHNT and CDR2 YYREEE (reference sequence). The V end lost 5 bases, the J end lost 9 bases, and 21 bases lay between the germline ends. This CDR3 contains 14 residues. CDR3 loop: CASSGAGSIEAQYF. CDR3 coding DNA: TGTGCCAGCAGTGGTGCTGGGAGTATCGAGGCGCAGTACTTC.

The chain joins TRBV20-1 to TRBJ2-3; no clear D. Per germline, CDR1 DFQATT and CDR2 SNEGSKA (reference sequence). Trimming cost V 5 bases and J 10 bases, with 22 bases left between them. The CDR3 consists of 14 residues. The CDR3: CSADLPSPRGAQYF. Here the CDR3 DNA reads TGCAGTGCTGACTTACCCTCCCCCAGAGGCGCGCAGTATTTT.

The rearrangement links TRBV6-5 to TRBJ1-2, with 10 bases that match TRBD1. In germline, CDR1 is MNHEY, CDR2 SVGAGI. V shed 5 bases, J shed 5 bases, and the junction held 5 bases outside the gene matches. The CDR3 spans 14 residues. CDR3 in amino acids: CASSRTGGLYGYTF. The CDR3 nucleotides are TGTGCCAGCAGTCGGACAGGGGGGCTTTATGGCTACACCTTC.

This clonotype was observed a handful of times. CDR3 amino acids: CASSQDEGGTDTQYF. Written as DNA, the CDR3 is TGCGCCAGCAGCCAAGATGAGGGGGGCACAGATACGCAGTATTTT. V gene TRBV4-1 combines with J gene TRBJ2-3, with D possibly TRBD1 on 6 matching bases. V lost 0 bases and J 1 base, leaving 8 bases between the germline ends. Germline CDR1 and CDR2: MGHRA and YSYEKL. The CDR3 loop spans 15 amino acids.

The chain employs TRBV4-1 and TRBJ1-2; D ambiguous. Germline loops: CDR1 MGHRA, CDR2 YSYEKL. The V end was cut by 1 base, the J end by 4 bases, with 13 bases between. This CDR3 comprises 15 residues. The CDR3 region has the DNA TGCGCCAGCAGCCAAGGGGCGGGCAGCCTCTATGGCTACACCTTC. It is translated as CASSQGAGSLYGYTF.

This sequence joins TRBV5-1 and TRBJ2-3; D is perhaps TRBD1 (6 bases). The germline V and J ends were trimmed by 1 base and 4 bases, with 10 bases remaining between them. Germline V lookup: CDR1 SGHRS, CDR2 YFSETQ. The CDR3 runs 14 residues. The CDR3: CASSLLQGPDTQYF. In DNA form, the CDR3 reads TGCGCCAGCAGCTTGTTACAGGGACCAGATACGCAGTATTTT.

The gene calls are TRBV7-9 and TRBJ1-5; no firm D call. Trimming removed 4 bases from V and 9 bases from J, with 13 bases in between. The CDR3 contains 13 residues. From germline, CDR1 is SEHNR and CDR2 FQNEAQ (reference sequence). The CDR3 DNA reads TGTGCCAGCAGCTCTGGCTTTATAACGCCCCAGCATTTT. Translation gives CASSSGFITPQHF. Using reference TRBV7-9 and TRBJ1-5 for the parts outside the CDR3, the full variable domain is DTGVSQNPRHKITKRGQNVTFRCDPISEHNRLYWYRQTLGQGPEFLTYFQNEAQLEKSRLLSDRFSAERPKGSFSTLEIQRTEQGDSAMYLCASSSGFITPQHFGDGTRLSIL.

The V and J genes are TRBV19 and TRBJ1-2, with 7 bases aligning to TRBD1. The CDR3 contains 18 residues. CDR1 and CDR2 from the germline V gene are LNHDA and SQIVND (reference sequence). J gave up 0 bases and V 5 bases, and 15 bases lay outside the gene matches. CDR3 nucleotides: TGTGCCAGTAGTGGATGGGACAGCCCAACCGCTGCTAACTATGGCTACACCTTC. It encodes CASSGWDSPTAANYGYTF.

V and J are TRBV20-1 and TRBJ1-5, with D unresolved. Germline CDR1 is DFQATT and CDR2 is SNEGSKA (reference sequence). The CDR3 has 14 residues. Between the trimmed V and J ends, which lost 0 bases and 7 bases, there was a span of 13 bases. The CDR3 DNA sequence: TGCAGTGCTAGAGAGGGAGGGCAGGCGCAGCCCCAGCATTTT. This translates into CSAREGGQAQPQHF.

This sequence joins TRBV29-1 and TRBJ1-4; a possible D gene is TRBD1 (5 bases). V was trimmed by 7 bases and J by 6 bases, leaving 12 bases between them. CDR3 size: 12 residues. Germline loops: CDR1 SQVTM, CDR2 ANQGSEA. The CDR3 nucleotides read TGCAGCGCCGGGACGGCAGATGAAAAACTGTTTTTT. Translated, it gives CSAGTADEKLFF.

This rearrangement joins TRBV12-3 or TRBV12-4 to TRBJ1-1; D is unclear. The CDR3 contains 12 residues. V lost 3 bases, J lost 3 bases, and 5 bases lay in between. CDR3 coding DNA: TGTGCCAGCAGTTTTCTGGACACTGAAGCTTTCTTT. Its protein product is CASSFLDTEAFF.

This clonotype was found once. The chain is built from TRBV30 and TRBJ1-1; perhaps TRBD1 as D (6 bases). Looked up from germline, CDR1 is GTSNPN and CDR2 is SVGIG (reference sequence). This CDR3 contains 10 residues. V lost 8 bases and J lost 7, with 11 bases in between. Here the CDR3 reads CAGRQDEAFF. CDR3 nucleotide sequence: TGTGCCGGAAGACAGGATGAAGCTTTCTTT.

This clonotype showed up just once. The rearrangement joins TRBV20-1 to TRBJ2-7; no clear D gene. Trimming removed 4 bases from V and 4 bases from J, with 14 bases in between. The CDR3 sequence is 13 residues long. Per germline, CDR1 DFQATT and CDR2 SNEGSKA (reference sequence). The CDR3 sequence: CSATFPSSYEQYF. The DNA of the CDR3 is TGCAGTGCTACCTTTCCTAGTAGTTACGAGCAGTACTTC.

The chain has TRBV7-9 and TRBJ2-7; D is perhaps TRBD2 (6 bases). V was shortened by 3 bases and J by 4 bases, with 16 bases between the two germline ends. The CDR3 spans 15 residues. Germline V lookup: CDR1 SEHNR, CDR2 FQNEAQ (reference sequence). The CDR3 is CASSFSGTPNYEQYF. The CDR3 DNA is TGTGCCAGCAGCTTCTCCGGGACTCCGAATTACGAGCAGTACTTC.

This chain connects TRBV28 to TRBJ2-7; D is possibly TRBD1 (6 bases). Per germline, CDR1 MDHEN and CDR2 SYDVKM. The CDR3 spans 14 residues. Trimming removed 4 bases at V and 3 bases at J, with 13 bases between. The CDR3 bases are TGTGCCAGCAGTTCCGGACAGCAACTCTACGAGCAGTACTTC. Its translation: CASSSGQQLYEQYF.

This clonotype was detected a few times. The chain employs TRBV2 and TRBJ1-5, with a weak D call TRBD1 (5 bases). V was pared by 5 bases and J by 3 bases, with 8 bases between. Germline-derived CDR1 and CDR2 are SNHLY and FYNNEI. The length of the CDR3 is 13 residues. The CDR3 loop is CASSPGVNQPQHF. The DNA for the CDR3 is TGTGCCAGCAGTCCGGGGGTCAATCAGCCCCAGCATTTT.

The chain uses TRBV7-2 and TRBJ2-1; D is ambiguous. V dropped 1 base and J dropped 6 bases, with 13 bases sitting between them. The length of the CDR3 is 15 residues. Germline loops: CDR1 SGHTA, CDR2 FQGNSA. The chain's CDR3 is CASSLDSGGSNEQFF. CDR3 in DNA: TGTGCCAGCAGCTTAGATTCGGGTGGTAGCAATGAGCAGTTCTTC.

This clonotype was counted a single time. This chain uses TRBV27 with TRBJ1-1; D is ambiguous. Germline assignment: CDR1 MNHEY and CDR2 SMNVEV (reference sequence). The V and J ends lost 10 bases and 9 bases respectively, with 12 bases between them. This CDR3 contains 10 residues. DNA for the CDR3: TGTGCCACCGGACGGGAAAAAGCTTTCTTT. Translation gives CATGREKAFF.

This clonotype was counted once. The chain carries TRBV20-1 and TRBJ2-2; no reliable D call. Germline V gives CDR1 DFQATT, CDR2 SNEGSKA (reference sequence). Trimming pared 6 bases from V and 3 bases from J, leaving 11 bases between. CDR3 length equals 13 residues. In nucleotides, the CDR3 is TGCAGTGCCTTTCTTCGTGACACCGGGGAGCTGTTTTTT. It codes for CSAFLRDTGELFF.

The rearrangement joins TRBV6-5 to TRBJ2-5; D remains ambiguous. The CDR3 runs to 14 residues. V dropped 2 bases and J dropped 1 base, with 8 bases sitting between them. Germline lookup yields CDR1 MNHEY and CDR2 SVGAGI. The CDR3: CASSYGNIQETQYF. CDR3 sequence (DNA): TGTGCCAGCAGTTACGGCAATATCCAAGAGACCCAGTACTTC.

The V and J genes are TRBV5-1 and TRBJ2-5, with D perhaps matching TRBD2 (5 bases). V lost 2 bases to trimming and J lost 2 bases, with 10 bases between them. The germline V gene encodes CDR1 SGHRS and CDR2 YFSETQ. The CDR3 runs to 14 residues. For the CDR3, the DNA is TGCGCCAGCAGCTTTGAGGGAGCTCAAGAGACCCAGTACTTC. The encoded protein is CASSFEGAQETQYF. The full variable domain, completed using reference TRBV5-1 and TRBJ2-5, is KAGVTQTPRYLIKTRGQQVTLSCSPISGHRSVSWYQQTPGQGLQFLFEYFSETQRNKGNFPGRFSGRQFSNSRSEMNVSTLELGDSALYLCASSFEGAQETQYFGPGTRLLVL.